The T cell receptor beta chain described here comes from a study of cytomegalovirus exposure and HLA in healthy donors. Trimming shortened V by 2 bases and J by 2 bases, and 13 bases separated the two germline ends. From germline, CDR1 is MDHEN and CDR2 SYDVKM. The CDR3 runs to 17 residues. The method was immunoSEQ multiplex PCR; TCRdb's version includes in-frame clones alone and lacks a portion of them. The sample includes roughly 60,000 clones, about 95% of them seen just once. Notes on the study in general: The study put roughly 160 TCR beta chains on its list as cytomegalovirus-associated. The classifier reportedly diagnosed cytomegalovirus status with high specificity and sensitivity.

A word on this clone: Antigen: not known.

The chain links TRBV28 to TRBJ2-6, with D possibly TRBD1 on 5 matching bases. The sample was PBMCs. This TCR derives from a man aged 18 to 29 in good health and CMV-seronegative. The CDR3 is CASSLRQGKTGANVLTF. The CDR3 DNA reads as TGTGCCAGCAGTTTACGGCAGGGTAAGACTGGGGCCAACGTCCTGACTTTC.